These T cell receptor beta chains were read from a single sample in a study of PD-L1 blockade in urothelial cancer. TCRdb's table, derived via immunoSEQ multiplex PCR, lists solely in-frame clones and lacks some. The sample yields 75,000 to 95,000 clones, approximately 89% seen once. This material consisted of PBMCs, taken around atezolizumab (anti-PD-L1) treatment. The receptors derive from a woman of 80 years or more with urothelial cancer. Each CDR3 is given with its conserved first and last residue. D genes are given only for firm matches. Some rows have no size entry. The others give once, few or many, or a class for an expanded clone.

V: TRBV29-1; size: -; D: TRBD1; J: TRBJ1-1; CDR3: CSVRQGPNTEAFF; DNA: TGCAGCGTGAGACAGGGCCCAAACACTGAAGCTTTCTTT
V: TRBV7-2; size: -; D: -; J: TRBJ2-7; CDR3: CASRSTGSAQYF; DNA: TGTGCCAGCAGATCCACAGGGTCCGCGCAGTACTTC
V: TRBV9; size: -; D: -; J: TRBJ1-2; CDR3: CASSVEGVSYGYTF; DNA: TGTGCCAGCAGCGTAGAAGGGGTTAGCTATGGCTACACCTTC
V: TRBV29-1; size: once; D: TRBD2; J: TRBJ2-3; CDR3: CSVEILAGRTDTQYF; DNA: TGCAGCGTTGAAATCTTAGCGGGGCGCACAGATACGCAGTATTTT
V: TRBV27; size: once; D: -; J: TRBJ1-1; CDR3: CASRPGAVGRAFF; DNA: TGTGCCAGCAGACCGGGAGCGGTCGGGAGAGCTTTCTTT
V: TRBV5-1; size: -; D: -; J: TRBJ1-5; CDR3: CASSSGGGWGQPQHF; DNA: TGCGCCAGCAGCTCCGGTGGGGGGTGGGGTCAGCCCCAGCATTTT
V: TRBV6-1; size: -; D: TRBD1; J: TRBJ2-5; CDR3: CASRRDSQETQYF; DNA: TGTGCCAGCAGAAGGGACAGCCAAGAGACCCAGTACTTC
V: TRBV7-3; size: -; D: -; J: TRBJ2-1; CDR3: CASSPGGFNEQFF; DNA: TGTGCCAGCAGCCCAGGGGGGTTCAATGAGCAGTTCTTC
V: TRBV18; size: -; D: -; J: TRBJ2-3; CDR3: CASSSEAGTDTQYF; DNA: TGTGCCAGCTCATCTGAAGCGGGCACAGATACGCAGTATTTT
V: TRBV7-8; size: -; D: -; J: TRBJ2-2; CDR3: CASSRLGGATGELFF; DNA: TGTGCCAGCAGCCGTCTTGGAGGTGCCACCGGGGAGCTGTTTTTT
V: TRBV5-1; size: -; D: -; J: TRBJ2-1; CDR3: CASSLGDANGNEQFF; DNA: TGCGCCAGCAGCTTAGGAGACGCCAACGGCAATGAGCAGTTCTTC
V: TRBV28; size: -; D: -; J: TRBJ1-3; CDR3: CASTLGSIGNTIYF; DNA: TGTGCCAGCACCCTAGGGAGTATTGGAAACACCATATATTTT
V: TRBV28; size: once; D: TRBD1; J: TRBJ2-7; CDR3: CASRGKKGASYEQYF; DNA: TGTGCCAGCAGGGGAAAAAAGGGGGCCTCCTACGAGCAGTACTTC
V: TRBV18; size: -; D: -; J: TRBJ2-5; CDR3: CASSPRRDWEETQYF; DNA: TGTGCCAGCTCACCACGCCGGGACTGGGAAGAGACCCAGTACTTC
V: TRBV18; size: -; D: -; J: TRBJ1-2; CDR3: CASSPPREVLVGYGYTF; DNA: TGTGCCAGCTCACCGCCCCGGGAGGTTCTCGTAGGCTATGGCTACACCTTC
V: TRBV2; size: -; D: TRBD1; J: TRBJ1-2; CDR3: CASRGDSYNYGYTF; DNA: TGTGCCAGCAGGGGGGACAGCTATAACTATGGCTACACCTTC
V: TRBV30; size: -; D: -; J: TRBJ1-6; CDR3: CAWRSPRSDSPLHF; DNA: TGTGCCTGGAGATCCCCCCGTTCTGATTCACCCCTCCACTTT
V: TRBV30; size: -; D: -; J: TRBJ2-5; CDR3: CVAGGSGKETQYF; DNA: TGTGTGGCCGGAGGTTCGGGAAAAGAGACCCAGTACTTC